The next 31 T cell receptor beta chains were all read from a single sample in a study of neurological immune-mediated disorders. One entry per CDR3 protein results from TCRdb running MiXCR on the 5' RACE reads. The sample includes roughly 74,000 distinct CDR3 sequences, approximately 5.2% of them seen just once. Input material: PBMCs. Receptors were obtained from a man aged 18-30 years with multiple sclerosis.

This clonotype was found many times. The chain has TRBV6-5 and TRBJ1-5; D is ambiguous. Germline loops: CDR1 MNHEY, CDR2 SVGAGI. V gave up 0 bases and J gave up 10 bases, with 10 bases separating them. The CDR3 loop spans 13 amino acids. CDR3 DNA sequence: TGTGCCAGCAGTTACTCGAACAGTCGCCCCCAGCATTTT. Translating it yields CASSYSNSRPQHF.

This clonotype was detected many times. The chain carries TRBV30 and TRBJ1-6; possible D gene TRBD1, 5 bases. Germline V gene lookup returns CDR1 GTSNPN and CDR2 SVGIG (reference sequence). This CDR3 has 13 amino acids. The V gene lost 3 bases and the J gene lost 14 bases, with 17 bases spanning the gap. This chain's CDR3 is CAWRPAGLLALHF. The DNA for the CDR3 is TGTGCCTGGAGACCAGCAGGGCTTTTAGCCCTCCACTTT.

This clonotype was counted ten times or more. CDR3: CSANRDINTDTQYF. CDR3 sequence (DNA): TGCAGTGCTAACCGGGACATTAACACAGATACGCAGTATTTT. V gene TRBV20-1 combines with J gene TRBJ2-3; possible D gene TRBD1, 6 bases. Per the germline V gene, CDR1 is DFQATT and CDR2 is SNEGSKA (reference sequence). V lost 4 bases and J 2 bases, leaving 13 bases between the germline ends. The length of the CDR3 is 14 residues.

The sample holds many counts of this clonotype. It may be a read error: a sequence one base away is much more abundant. This sequence joins TRBV9 and TRBJ2-4; D uncertain. This CDR3 has 14 amino acids. Germline CDR1 is SGDLS and CDR2 is YYNGEE. The CDR3 DNA reads as TGTGCCAGCAGCGTCAACGCAGCCAAAAAAATTCAGTACTTC. Translation gives CASSVNAAKKIQYF.

About this clonotype itself: In this CDR3 the conserved last residue, phenylalanine or tryptophan, is missing, so a read error is likely. CDR3 coding DNA: TGTGCCAGCAGCTTAAGGAGGGGTTACCATGAAAAACTGTTTATT. Its protein is CASSLRRGYHEKLFI. This sequence joins TRBV13 and TRBJ1-4, with D possibly being TRBD1 (5 bases). Germline CDR1 PRHDT, CDR2 FYEKMQ (reference sequence). Trimming took 2 bases from V and 6 from J, leaving 13 bases between them. CDR3 size: 15 residues.

The sample holds many counts of this clonotype. V gene TRBV9 combines with J gene TRBJ2-7, with D hard to call. From germline, CDR1 is SGDLS and CDR2 YYNGEE. The CDR3 is made up of 12 amino acids. The V end lost 1 base, the J end lost 5 bases, and 7 bases lay between the germline ends. The CDR3 protein is CASSVSENEQYF. The CDR3 coding sequence is TGTGCCAGCAGCGTATCCGAAAACGAGCAGTACTTC.

This clonotype was detected ten times or more. The chain carries TRBV7-6 and TRBJ1-1; D might be TRBD1 (5 bases). Per the germline V gene, CDR1 is SGHVS and CDR2 is FNYEAQ. The length of the CDR3 is 15 residues. V was trimmed by 4 bases and J by 7 bases, leaving 19 bases between them. This CDR3 is CASSSSGQGWGEAFF. CDR3 sequence (DNA): TGTGCCAGCAGCTCATCGGGTCAGGGATGGGGTGAAGCTTTCTTT.

There are many counts of this clonotype. The chain carries TRBV20-1 and TRBJ1-5; D is ambiguous. The CDR3 is 13 residues long. Looked up from germline, CDR1 is DFQATT and CDR2 is SNEGSKA (reference sequence). V lost 5 bases and J lost 4, with 12 bases in between. CDR3 amino acids: CSAARKLNQPQHF. DNA for the CDR3: TGCAGTGCTGCCCGAAAGCTAAATCAGCCCCAGCATTTT.

This clonotype was counted ten times or more. The chain uses TRBV5-6 and TRBJ2-1; possibly TRBD2 for D (5 bases). Germline loops: CDR1 SGHDT, CDR2 YYEEEE. This CDR3 contains 13 residues. Trimming shortened V by 0 bases and J by 10 bases, and 11 bases separated the two germline ends. The CDR3 loop is CASSLVRGGEQFF. The CDR3 DNA is TGTGCCAGCAGCTTGGTTCGGGGTGGGGAGCAGTTCTTC.

This clonotype occurred many times. The V gene is TRBV28, the J gene TRBJ1-5; unclear D gene. Germline loops: CDR1 MDHEN, CDR2 SYDVKM. Trimming removed 5 bases at V and 2 bases at J, with 16 bases between. The CDR3 covers 16 residues. CDR3 in amino acids: CASSDLGVKGNQPQHF. CDR3 DNA: TGTGCCAGCAGTGACCTCGGGGTTAAGGGCAATCAGCCCCAGCATTTT.

This clonotype was recorded many times. This rearrangement joins TRBV5-1 to TRBJ2-7, with 7 bases that match TRBD1. The V segment lost 0 bases and the J segment 0 bases; nucleotides outside the gene matches: 0. The CDR3 is made up of 14 amino acids. Germline loops: CDR1 SGHRS, CDR2 YFSETQ. In DNA form, the CDR3 reads TGCGCCAGCAGCTTGGGACAGGGCTCCTACGAGCAGTACTTC. Its protein product is CASSLGQGSYEQYF. The whole variable domain, filled in from reference TRBV5-1 and TRBJ2-7, reads KAGVTQTPRYLIKTRGQQVTLSCSPISGHRSVSWYQQTPGQGLQFLFEYFSETQRNKGNFPGRFSGRQFSNSRSEMNVSTLELGDSALYLCASSLGQGSYEQYFGPGTRLTVT.

This clonotype was seen at least ten times. V usage is TRBV20-1 and J usage is TRBJ2-7; 9 nucleotides line up with TRBD2. V lost 7 bases to trimming and J lost 3 bases; unmatched junction nucleotides: 10. The germline V gene encodes CDR1 DFQATT and CDR2 SNEGSKA (reference sequence). CDR3 length equals 14 residues. CDR3 sequence: CSGAGGGRNYEQYF. CDR3 DNA sequence: TGCAGTGGAGCGGGGGGCGGTAGGAACTACGAGCAGTACTTC.

In this sample, this clonotype turned up many times. V gene TRBV12-3 or TRBV12-4 combines with J gene TRBJ1-5; D is uncertain. The CDR3 covers 15 residues. V was trimmed by 2 bases and J by 3 bases, leaving 11 bases between them. For the CDR3, the DNA is TGTGCCAGCAGTTTAAGTGGCCCACTCAATCAGCCCCAGCATTTT. Its protein is CASSLSGPLNQPQHF.

This clonotype was counted many times. The chain couples TRBV21-1 to TRBJ1-6. TRBV21-1 is a recognized pseudogene. The CDR3 runs 16 residues. This CDR3 is CASSQSQKKYNSPLHF. The CDR3 DNA follows: TGTGCCAGCAGCCAATCACAGAAAAAATATAATTCACCCCTCCACTTT.

The chain uses TRBV5-6 and TRBJ1-1; perhaps TRBD1 as D (5 bases). Germline V gene data show CDR1 as SGHDT and CDR2 as YYEEEE. V was pared by 4 bases and J by 4 bases, with 17 bases between. The CDR3 runs to 15 residues. The DNA of the CDR3 is TGTGCCAGCAGCCACCCAACGGGGGTAAGCACTGAAGCTTTCTTT. The encoded protein is CASSHPTGVSTEAFF.

This clonotype was counted only a few times. The chain joins TRBV6-4 to TRBJ2-1, with 7 bases lining up with TRBD1. The CDR3 consists of 14 residues. V dropped 9 bases and J dropped 7; count of bases not matched to a gene: 12. The germline V gene has CDR1 MRHNA and CDR2 SNTAGT. The CDR3: CASSPGQSSNEQFF. The CDR3 coding sequence is TGTGCCAGTTCTCCGGGACAGTCCTCGAATGAGCAGTTCTTC.

A few counts support this clonotype. The chain couples TRBV6-5 to TRBJ1-1, with D possibly being TRBD1 (5 bases). V was pared by 5 bases and J by 2 bases, with 12 bases between. Per germline, CDR1 MNHEY and CDR2 SVGAGI. The CDR3 contains 14 residues. CDR3 sequence reads: CASSRGVLNTEAFF. In nucleotides, the CDR3 is TGTGCCAGCAGTCGAGGGGTGTTAAACACTGAAGCTTTCTTT.

This clonotype was seen ten or more times. V gene TRBV20-1 combines with J gene TRBJ2-4, with 8 bases matching TRBD1. The junction had 4 bases not matched to a gene; V was cut back by 0 bases and J by 6 bases. Germline V CDR1 and CDR2: DFQATT, SNEGSKA (reference sequence). The CDR3 is made up of 14 amino acids. The CDR3 loop is CSARETGAGNIQYF. CDR3 DNA sequence: TGCAGTGCTAGAGAGACAGGGGCTGGAAACATTCAGTACTTC.

This clonotype was detected ten times or more. The V and J genes are TRBV5-1 and TRBJ2-1, with 8 positions matching TRBD2. Germline V gene data show CDR1 as SGHRS and CDR2 as YFSETQ. V trimming: 2 bases; J trimming: 5 bases; junction bases outside the gene matches: 18. This CDR3 is built from 19 residues. The CDR3 sequence: CASSLVSSGSWGADNEQFF. The CDR3 coding sequence is TGCGCCAGCAGCTTAGTCTCGAGCGGGAGTTGGGGGGCTGACAATGAGCAGTTCTTC.

V usage is TRBV15 and J usage is TRBJ1-5; no clear D. V shed 0 bases and J shed 5 bases, with 5 bases lying between them. The CDR3 consists of 13 residues. CDR1 is LNHNV, CDR2 YYDKDF, per germline (reference sequence). The CDR3 loop reads CATSRDLYQPQHF. The CDR3, as DNA: TGTGCCACCAGCAGAGATCTTTATCAGCCCCAGCATTTT.

This clonotype came up many times. CDR3 DNA: TGTGCCACCAGTGACCCGATGGGCGGCCGCACAGATACGCAGTATTTT. Protein: CATSDPMGGRTDTQYF. This chain joins TRBV24-1 and TRBJ2-3, with D unclear. The V end was cut by 4 bases, the J end by 1 base, with 14 bases between. In germline, CDR1 is KGHDR, CDR2 SFDVKD. This CDR3 is 16 amino acids long.

Comment on this clonotype: A much bigger clone sits one base away, suggesting this may be a read error. The rearrangement joins TRBV7-2 to TRBJ1-6; D possibly corresponds to TRBD1 (5 bases). Germline CDR1 SGHTA, CDR2 FQGNSA. V was pared by 2 bases and J by 9 bases, with 8 bases between. The CDR3 runs 13 residues. CDR3 residues: CASSLKRGSPLHF. The CDR3 DNA reads as TGTGCCAGCAGCTTAAAAAGGGGTTCACCCCTCCACTTT.

Ten or more counts support this clonotype. This chain joins TRBV20-1 and TRBJ1-6; D unclear. The CDR3 runs 14 residues. V lost 4 bases, J lost 7 bases, and 14 bases lay in between. Per the germline V gene, CDR1 is DFQATT and CDR2 is SNEGSKA (reference sequence). The CDR3 region has the DNA TGCAGTGCTACCCCGGGAACGTACAATTCACCCCTCCACTTT. It is translated as CSATPGTYNSPLHF.

To note about this clonotype: One end of the junction fails to match germline, which may point to a read error. The gene calls are TRBV27 and TRBJ1-5; 7 positions agree with TRBD1. In germline, CDR1 is MNHEY, CDR2 SMNVEV (reference sequence). The CDR3 totals 15 residues. In DNA form, the CDR3 reads TGTGCCAGCAAATGGACAGGACATAGCAATCAGCCCCAGAATTTT. Its protein product is CASKWTGHSNQPQNF.

The sample holds many counts of this clonotype. The chain has TRBV2 and TRBJ2-1, with D unresolved. V lost 7 bases and J 5 bases, leaving 3 bases between the germline ends. Germline values: CDR1 SNHLY, CDR2 FYNNEI. This CDR3 contains 10 residues. The CDR3 DNA sequence: TGTGCCAGCAAGGACAATGAGCAGTTCTTC. Protein product: CASKDNEQFF.

This clonotype was seen ten or more times. The chain has TRBV27 and TRBJ2-7, with 9 bases fitting TRBD1. The CDR3 is made up of 15 amino acids. Germline CDR1 reads MNHEY; CDR2 reads SMNVEV (reference sequence). J gave up 3 bases and V 3 bases, and 6 bases lay outside the gene matches. CDR3 amino acids: CASSFPGQGLYEQYF. The CDR3 bases are TGTGCCAGCAGTTTCCCGGGACAGGGCCTCTACGAGCAGTACTTC.

This clonotype was counted at least ten times. The chain is built from TRBV5-1 and TRBJ2-5; either TRBD1 or TRBD2 may supply D (5 bases each). V lost 0 bases and J lost 5, with 17 bases in between. Germline V gene lookup returns CDR1 SGHRS and CDR2 YFSETQ. CDR3 size: 16 residues. The CDR3 reads CASSLAGATGRETQYF. The CDR3 DNA reads TGCGCCAGCAGCTTGGCCGGGGCGACCGGGCGGGAGACCCAGTACTTC.

This clonotype occurred many times. The CDR3 sequence is CASSFGETQYF. As DNA, the CDR3 is TGTGCCAGCAGCTTCGGGGAGACCCAGTACTTC. The V call is TRBV7-2, the J call TRBJ2-5; D remains ambiguous. Trimming stripped 3 bases from V and 5 bases from J, with 4 bases between. Germline V gene data show CDR1 as SGHTA and CDR2 as FQGNSA. This CDR3 contains 11 residues.

This clonotype was observed at least ten times. V usage is TRBV20-1 and J usage is TRBJ2-2; TRBD2 is a possible D gene (6 bases). The CDR3 covers 17 residues. V lost 1 base and J lost 2, with 17 bases in between. CDR1 is DFQATT and CDR2 is SNEGSKA in the germline V gene (reference sequence). The chain's CDR3 is CSARALGGSVNTGELFF. The CDR3 nucleotides are TGCAGTGCTAGAGCCCTCGGGGGTAGCGTAAACACCGGGGAGCTGTTTTTT.

This clonotype came up many times. The rearrangement joins TRBV20-1 to TRBJ1-1, with TRBD1 matching over 9 bases. V shed 1 base and J 6 bases; nucleotides not matched to a gene: 6. Germline CDR1 DFQATT, CDR2 SNEGSKA (reference sequence). The CDR3 length is 14 residues. CDR3 region: CSARAGTGWAEAFF. Here the CDR3 DNA reads TGCAGTGCTAGAGCGGGGACAGGGTGGGCTGAAGCTTTCTTT.

This clonotype was seen repeatedly, ten times or more. This rearrangement joins TRBV11-2 to TRBJ1-1; D is unclear. CDR1 and CDR2 from the germline V gene are SGHAT and FQNNGV. With 0 bases removed from V and 1 base from J, the gap between germline ends came to 9 bases. The CDR3 totals 15 residues. The CDR3, as DNA: TGTGCCAGCAGCTTAGATCTGGGGTCGAACACTGAAGCTTTCTTT. Translating gives CASSLDLGSNTEAFF.